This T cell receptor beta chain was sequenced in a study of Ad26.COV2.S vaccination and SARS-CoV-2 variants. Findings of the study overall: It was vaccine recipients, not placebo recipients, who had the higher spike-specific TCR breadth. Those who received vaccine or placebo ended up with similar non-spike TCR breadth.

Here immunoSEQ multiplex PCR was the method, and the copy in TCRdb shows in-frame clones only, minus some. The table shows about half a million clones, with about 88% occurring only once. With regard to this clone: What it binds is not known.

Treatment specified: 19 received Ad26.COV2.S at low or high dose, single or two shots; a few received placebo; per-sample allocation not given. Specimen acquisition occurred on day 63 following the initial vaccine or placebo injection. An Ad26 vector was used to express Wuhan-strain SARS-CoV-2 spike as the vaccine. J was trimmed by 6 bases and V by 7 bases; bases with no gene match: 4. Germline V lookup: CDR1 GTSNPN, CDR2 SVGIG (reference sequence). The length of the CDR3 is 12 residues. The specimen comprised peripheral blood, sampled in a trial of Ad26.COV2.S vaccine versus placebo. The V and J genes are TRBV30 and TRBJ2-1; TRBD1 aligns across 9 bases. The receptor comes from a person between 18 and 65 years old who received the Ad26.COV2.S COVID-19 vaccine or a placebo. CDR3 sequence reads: CASSDRGNEQFF. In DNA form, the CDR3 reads TGTGCCTCCTCGGACAGGGGCAATGAGCAGTTCTTC. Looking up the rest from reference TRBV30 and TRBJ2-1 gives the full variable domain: SQTIHQWPATLVQPVGSPLSLECTVEGTSNPNLYWYRQAAGRGLQLLFYSVGIGQISSEVPQNLSASRPQDRQFILSSKKLLLSDSGFYLCASSDRGNEQFFGPGTRLTVL.